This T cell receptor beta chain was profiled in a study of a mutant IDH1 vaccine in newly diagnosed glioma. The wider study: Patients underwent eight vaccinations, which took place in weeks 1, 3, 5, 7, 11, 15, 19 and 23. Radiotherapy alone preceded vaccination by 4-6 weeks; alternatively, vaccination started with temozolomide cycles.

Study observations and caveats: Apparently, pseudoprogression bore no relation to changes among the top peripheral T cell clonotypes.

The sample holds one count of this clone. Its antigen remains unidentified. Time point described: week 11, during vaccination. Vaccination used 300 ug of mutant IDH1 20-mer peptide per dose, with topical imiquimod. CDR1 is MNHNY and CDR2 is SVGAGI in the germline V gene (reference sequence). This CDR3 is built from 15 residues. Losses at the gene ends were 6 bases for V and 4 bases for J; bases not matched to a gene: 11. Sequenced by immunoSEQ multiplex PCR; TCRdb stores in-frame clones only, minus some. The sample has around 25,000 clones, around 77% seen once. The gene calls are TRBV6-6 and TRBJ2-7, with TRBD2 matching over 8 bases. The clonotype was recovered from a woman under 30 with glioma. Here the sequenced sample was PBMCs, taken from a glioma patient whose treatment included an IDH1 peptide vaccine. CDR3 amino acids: CASSPLGGEVYEQYF. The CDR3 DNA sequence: TGTGCCAGCAGCCCCCTCGGGGGGGAGGTATACGAGCAGTACTTC.